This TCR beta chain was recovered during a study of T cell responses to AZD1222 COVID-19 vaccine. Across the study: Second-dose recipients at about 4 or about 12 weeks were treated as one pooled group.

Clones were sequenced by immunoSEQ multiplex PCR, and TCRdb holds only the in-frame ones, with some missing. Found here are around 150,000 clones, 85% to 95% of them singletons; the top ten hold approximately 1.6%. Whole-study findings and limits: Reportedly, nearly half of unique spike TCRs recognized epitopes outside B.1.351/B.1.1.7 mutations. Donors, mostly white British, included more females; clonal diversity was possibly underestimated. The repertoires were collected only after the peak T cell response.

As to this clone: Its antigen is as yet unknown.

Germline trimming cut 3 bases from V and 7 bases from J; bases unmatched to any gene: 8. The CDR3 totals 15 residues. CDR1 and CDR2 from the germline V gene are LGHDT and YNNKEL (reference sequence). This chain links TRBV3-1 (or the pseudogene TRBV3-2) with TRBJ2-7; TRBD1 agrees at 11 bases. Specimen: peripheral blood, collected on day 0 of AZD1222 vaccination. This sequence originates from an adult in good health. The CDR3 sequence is CASSHRTGGLSEQYF. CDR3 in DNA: TGTGCCAGCAGCCATCGGACAGGGGGCCTGAGTGAGCAGTACTTC.